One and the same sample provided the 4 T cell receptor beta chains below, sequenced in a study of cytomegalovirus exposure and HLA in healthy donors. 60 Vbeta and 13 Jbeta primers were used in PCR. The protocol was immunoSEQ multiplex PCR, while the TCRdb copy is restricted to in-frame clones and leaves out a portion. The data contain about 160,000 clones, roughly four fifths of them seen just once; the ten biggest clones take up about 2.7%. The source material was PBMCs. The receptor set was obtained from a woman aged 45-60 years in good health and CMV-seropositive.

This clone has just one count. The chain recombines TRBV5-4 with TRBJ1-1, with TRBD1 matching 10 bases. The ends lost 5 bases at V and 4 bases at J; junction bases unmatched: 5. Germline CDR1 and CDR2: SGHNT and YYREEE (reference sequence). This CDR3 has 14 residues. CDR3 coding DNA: TGTGCCAGCAGGAGAGGACAGGGGGGCACTGAAGCTTTCTTT. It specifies CASRRGQGGTEAFF. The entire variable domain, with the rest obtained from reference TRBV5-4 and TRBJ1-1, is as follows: ETGVTQSPTHLIKTRGQQVTLRCSSQSGHNTVSWYQQALGQGPQFIFQYYREEENGRGNFPPRFSGLQFPNYSSELNVNALELDDSALYLCASRRGQGGTEAFFGQGTRLTVV.

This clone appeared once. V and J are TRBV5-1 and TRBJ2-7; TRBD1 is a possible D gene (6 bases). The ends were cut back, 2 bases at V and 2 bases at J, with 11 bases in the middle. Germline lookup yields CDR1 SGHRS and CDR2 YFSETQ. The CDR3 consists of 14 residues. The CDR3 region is CASSFGKGAYEQYF. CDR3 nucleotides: TGCGCCAGCAGCTTCGGTAAGGGGGCCTACGAGCAGTACTTC.

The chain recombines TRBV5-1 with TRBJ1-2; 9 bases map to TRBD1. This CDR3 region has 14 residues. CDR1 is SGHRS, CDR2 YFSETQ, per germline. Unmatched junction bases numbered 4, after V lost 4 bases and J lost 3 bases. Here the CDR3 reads CASSTTGGDYGYTF. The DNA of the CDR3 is TGCGCCAGCAGCACCACAGGGGGCGACTATGGCTACACCTTC.

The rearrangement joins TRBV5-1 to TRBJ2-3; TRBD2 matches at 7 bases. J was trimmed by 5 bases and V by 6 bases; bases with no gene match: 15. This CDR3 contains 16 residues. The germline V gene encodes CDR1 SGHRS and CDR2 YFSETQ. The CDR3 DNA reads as TGCGCCAGCAAGGGGACGGCCGGGGGGAGGGGAGATACGCAGTATTTT. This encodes CASKGTAGGRGDTQYF.